A selection of T cell receptor beta chains follows, all from one sample in a study of somatic mutations in cytotoxic T cells in rheumatoid arthritis. Assay used: immunoSEQ multiplex PCR; TCRdb lists only in-frame clones, some missing. Seen here are about 29,000 clones, more than 75% observed once, and the top ten hold roughly a tenth. The source material was CD8+ T cells sorted from blood. The receptors derive from an adult with rheumatoid arthritis. Both conserved end residues are part of each CDR3. The D gene is left open where the match is weak. Not all rows give a size; the values are once, few, many and, for expanded clones, a class.

-,once,TRBV5-1,TRBJ2-5,TGCGCCAGCAGGCTAGAGGGGGGCGAAGAGACCCAGTACTTC,CASRLEGGEETQYF
-,-,TRBV7-2,TRBJ1-4,TGTGCCAGCAGCTTCGGGCAGCTTAATGAAAAACTGTTTTTT,CASSFGQLNEKLFF
TRBD1,-,TRBV29-1,TRBJ1-2,TGCAGCGTATGGATCTCTGGGACAGGAGTCTCTGGGAACTATGGCTACACCTTC,CSVWISGTGVSGNYGYTF
TRBD1,-,TRBV7-6,TRBJ2-5,TGTGCCAGCGGGACAGGGCAAGAGACCCAGTACTTC,CASGTGQETQYF
TRBD1,-,TRBV7-9,TRBJ1-1,TGTGCCAGCAGCCAGACAGGGGATTTCCCTGAAGCTTTCTTT,CASSQTGDFPEAFF
-,-,TRBV4-2,TRBJ1-5,TGTGCCAGCAGCGTAGAGGGAGATCAGCCCCAGCATTTT,CASSVEGDQPQHF
-,-,TRBV7-9,TRBJ2-1,TGTGCCAGCAGCATGGGGGGACCCTCTACTGAGCAGTTCTTC,CASSMGGPSTEQFF
-,-,TRBV7-2,TRBJ2-1,TGTGCCAGCAGCTCCCTTTTTGGAGGCAGTAGCAATGAGCAGTTCTTC,CASSSLFGGSSNEQFF
-,few,TRBV15,TRBJ1-5,TGTGCCACCAGCAGAGCGGACTGGAGCAATCAGCCCCAGCATTTT,CATSRADWSNQPQHF
-,-,TRBV6-1,TRBJ2-3,TGTGCCAGCAGCGTTGACTCTATCACAGATACGCAGTATTTT,CASSVDSITDTQYF
TRBD2,-,TRBV19,TRBJ2-1,TGTGCCAGTAGTATCGGGGGGGGAAACTACAATGAGCAGTTCTTC,CASSIGGGNYNEQFF
-,-,TRBV14,TRBJ2-7,TGTGCCAGCAGCCATCCTGGGATAGGGACGAACGAGCAGTACTTC,CASSHPGIGTNEQYF
TRBD1,-,TRBV11-2,TRBJ1-2,TGTGCCAGCAGACAGGACAGGGGCACGGTTAACTATGGCTACACCTTC,CASRQDRGTVNYGYTF
TRBD2,-,TRBV7-9,TRBJ2-5,TGTGCCAGCAGCCCGCCCTTACTAGCGACGGGCCAAGAGACCCAGTACTTC,CASSPPLLATGQETQYF
-,-,TRBV13,TRBJ2-7,TGTGCCAGCGCTACTGCCTGGGAGACCACGGGCCACGAGCAGTACTTC,CASATAWETTGHEQYF
-,-,TRBV4-1,TRBJ2-1,TGCGCCAGCAGCCAGGATCGGGGGGCATATGAGCAGTTCTTC,CASSQDRGAYEQFF
-,-,TRBV19,TRBJ2-1,TGTGCCAGTAGGCTTCAGGAGACTTCCTACAATGAGCAGTTCTTC,CASRLQETSYNEQFF
-,-,TRBV15,TRBJ2-3,TGTGCCACCAGCAGTGAAGGAGGGGGGGGCGCAGATACGCAGTATTTT,CATSSEGGGGADTQYF
TRBD1,-,TRBV6-5,TRBJ2-2,TGTGCCAGCAGTTACGACAGGGGTGGGCCCGGGGAGCTGTTTTTT,CASSYDRGGPGELFF
TRBD2,once,TRBV6-1,TRBJ2-7,TGTGCCACCCTGCCCCTAGCGGGGGTCCACGAGCAGTACTTC,CATLPLAGVHEQYF
TRBD2,-,TRBV4-2,TRBJ2-1,TGTGCCAGCAGCCAGGACGAATATACCGGGACTAGCTCCTACAATGAGCAGTTCTTC,CASSQDEYTGTSSYNEQFF
-,-,TRBV2,TRBJ2-1,TGTGCCAGCCCTGGGAGGCCCTCCTACAATGAGCAGTTCTTC,CASPGRPSYNEQFF
-,-,TRBV6-5,TRBJ2-2,TGTGCCAGCAGTTACCAGGGTCCCGGGGAGCTGTTTTTT,CASSYQGPGELFF
-,-,TRBV29-1,TRBJ1-2,TGCAGCGTTGAAGTAGGAGGGGGAAGCGTCTACACCTTC,CSVEVGGGSVYTF
TRBD2,-,TRBV15,TRBJ2-3,TGTGCCACCAGCAGAGAAGGACTAGCGGGAGGATTAGATACGCAGTATTTT,CATSREGLAGGLDTQYF
-,-,TRBV7-9,TRBJ1-2,TGTGCCAGCACCGGCGGGGTAGGGAACTATGGCTACACCTTC,CASTGGVGNYGYTF
-,-,TRBV27,TRBJ2-1,TGTGCCAGCAGTTGTATTCTTTGCAATGAGCAGTTCTTC,CASSCILCNEQFF
-,-,TRBV9,TRBJ2-5,TGTGCCAGCAGCGTAGGATACGAGTTGAGCGGACAAGAGACCCAGTACTTC,CASSVGYELSGQETQYF
TRBD2,-,TRBV9,TRBJ2-3,TGTGCCAGCAGCCCAGAAGGACTAGCGGGAGCTTCTACAGATACGCAGTATTTT,CASSPEGLAGASTDTQYF
TRBD1,-,TRBV11-3,TRBJ2-1,TGTGCCAGCAGCTTCACAGGGGGTGGCTACAATGAGCAGTTCTTC,CASSFTGGGYNEQFF